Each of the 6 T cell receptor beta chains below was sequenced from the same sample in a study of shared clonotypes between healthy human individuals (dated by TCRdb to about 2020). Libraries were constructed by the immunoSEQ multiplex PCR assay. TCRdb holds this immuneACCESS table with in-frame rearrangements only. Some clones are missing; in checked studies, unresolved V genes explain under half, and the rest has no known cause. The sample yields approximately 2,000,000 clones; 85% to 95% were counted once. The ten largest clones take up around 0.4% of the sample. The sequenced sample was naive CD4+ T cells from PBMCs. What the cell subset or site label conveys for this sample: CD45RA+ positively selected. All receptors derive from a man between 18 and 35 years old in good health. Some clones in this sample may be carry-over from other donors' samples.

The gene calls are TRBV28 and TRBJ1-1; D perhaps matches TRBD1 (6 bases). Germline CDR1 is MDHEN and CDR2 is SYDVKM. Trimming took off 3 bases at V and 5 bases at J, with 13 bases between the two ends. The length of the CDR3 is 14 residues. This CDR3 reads CASSLQGGRTEAFF. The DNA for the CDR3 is TGTGCCAGCAGTTTGCAAGGGGGACGTACTGAAGCTTTCTTT.

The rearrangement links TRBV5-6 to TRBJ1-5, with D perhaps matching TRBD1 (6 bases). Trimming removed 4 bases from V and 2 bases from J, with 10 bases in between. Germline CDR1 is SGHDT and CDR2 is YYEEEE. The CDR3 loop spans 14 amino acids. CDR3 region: CASSRRTGNQPQHF. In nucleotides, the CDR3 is TGTGCCAGCAGCCGAAGGACAGGCAATCAGCCCCAGCATTTT.

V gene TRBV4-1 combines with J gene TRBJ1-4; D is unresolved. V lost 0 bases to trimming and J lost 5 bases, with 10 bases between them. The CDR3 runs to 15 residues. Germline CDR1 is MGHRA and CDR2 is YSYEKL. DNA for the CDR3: TGCGCCAGCAGCCAAGAGGGTCTGGACAATGAAAAACTGTTTTTT. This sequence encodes CASSQEGLDNEKLFF.

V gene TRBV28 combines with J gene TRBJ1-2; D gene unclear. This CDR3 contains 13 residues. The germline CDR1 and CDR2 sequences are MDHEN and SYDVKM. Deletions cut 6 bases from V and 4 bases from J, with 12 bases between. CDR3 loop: CASREGISYGYTF. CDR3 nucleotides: TGTGCCAGCAGGGAAGGTATTTCCTATGGCTACACCTTC.

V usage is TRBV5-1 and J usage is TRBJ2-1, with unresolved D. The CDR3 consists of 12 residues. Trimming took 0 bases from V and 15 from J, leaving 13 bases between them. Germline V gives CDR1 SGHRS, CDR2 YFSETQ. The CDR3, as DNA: TGCGCCAGCAGCTTGGAGAGTTCGGTTCTGTTCTTC. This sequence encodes CASSLESSVLFF.

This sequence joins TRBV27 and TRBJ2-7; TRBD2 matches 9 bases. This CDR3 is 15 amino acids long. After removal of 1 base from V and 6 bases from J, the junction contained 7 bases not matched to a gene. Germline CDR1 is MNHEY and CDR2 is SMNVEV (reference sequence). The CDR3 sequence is CASSLFVAGETEQYF. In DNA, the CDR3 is TGTGCCAGCAGTTTATTTGTAGCGGGAGAAACCGAGCAGTACTTC.